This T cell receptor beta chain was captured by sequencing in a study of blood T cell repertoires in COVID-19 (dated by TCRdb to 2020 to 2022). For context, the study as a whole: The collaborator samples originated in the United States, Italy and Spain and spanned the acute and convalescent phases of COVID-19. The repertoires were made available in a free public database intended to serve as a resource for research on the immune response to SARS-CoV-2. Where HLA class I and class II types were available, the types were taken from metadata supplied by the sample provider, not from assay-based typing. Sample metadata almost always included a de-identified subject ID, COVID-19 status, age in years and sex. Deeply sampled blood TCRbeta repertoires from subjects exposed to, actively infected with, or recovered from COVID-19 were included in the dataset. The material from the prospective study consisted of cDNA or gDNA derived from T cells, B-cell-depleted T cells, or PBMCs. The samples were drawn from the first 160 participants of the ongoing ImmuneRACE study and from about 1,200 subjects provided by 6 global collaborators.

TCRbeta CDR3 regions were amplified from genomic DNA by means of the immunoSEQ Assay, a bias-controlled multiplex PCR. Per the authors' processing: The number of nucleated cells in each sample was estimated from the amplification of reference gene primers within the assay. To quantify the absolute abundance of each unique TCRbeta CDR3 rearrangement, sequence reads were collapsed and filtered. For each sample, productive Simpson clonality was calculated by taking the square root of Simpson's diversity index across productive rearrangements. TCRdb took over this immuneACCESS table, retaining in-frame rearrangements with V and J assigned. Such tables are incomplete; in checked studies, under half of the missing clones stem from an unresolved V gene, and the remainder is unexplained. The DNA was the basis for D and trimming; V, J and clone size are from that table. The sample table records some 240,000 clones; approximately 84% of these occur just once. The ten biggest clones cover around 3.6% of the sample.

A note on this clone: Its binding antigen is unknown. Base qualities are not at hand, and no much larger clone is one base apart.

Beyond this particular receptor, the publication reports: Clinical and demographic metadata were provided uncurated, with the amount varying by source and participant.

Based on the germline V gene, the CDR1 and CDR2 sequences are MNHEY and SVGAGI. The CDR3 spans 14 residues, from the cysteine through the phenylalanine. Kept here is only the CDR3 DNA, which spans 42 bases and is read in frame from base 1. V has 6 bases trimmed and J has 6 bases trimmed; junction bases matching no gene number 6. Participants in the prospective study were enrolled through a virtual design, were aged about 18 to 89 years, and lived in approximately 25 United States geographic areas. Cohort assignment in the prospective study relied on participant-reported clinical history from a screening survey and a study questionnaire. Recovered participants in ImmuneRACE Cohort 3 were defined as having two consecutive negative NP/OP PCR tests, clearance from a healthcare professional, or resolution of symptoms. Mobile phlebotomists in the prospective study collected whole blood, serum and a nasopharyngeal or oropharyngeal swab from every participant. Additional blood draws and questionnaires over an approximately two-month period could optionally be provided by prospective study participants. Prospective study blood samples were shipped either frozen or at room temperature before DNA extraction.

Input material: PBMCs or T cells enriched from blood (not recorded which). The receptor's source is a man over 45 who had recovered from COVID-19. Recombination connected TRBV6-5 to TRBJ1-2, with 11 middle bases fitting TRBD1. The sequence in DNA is TGTGCCAGCAGGCCGGACAGGGGGCTGGATGGCTACACCTTC. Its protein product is CASRPDRGLDGYTF.